The next 24 T cell receptor beta chains were all read from a single sample in a study of blood T cell repertoires in COVID-19. Sequencing was performed with immunoSEQ multiplex PCR; in TCRdb, only in-frame clones are kept and a portion is missing. The table lists roughly 81,000 clones, more than 85% of them singletons. Source material: peripheral blood. Receptor source: a man aged 40-49 years with acute or convalescent COVID-19.

V is TRBV7-6 and J is TRBJ2-7; 7 bases map to TRBD1. Germline V lookup: CDR1 SGHVS, CDR2 FNYEAQ. The junction had 13 bases not matched to a gene; V was cut back by 5 bases and J by 6 bases. This CDR3 contains 15 residues. Here the CDR3 reads CASSPRTGKDGEQYF. The CDR3 DNA reads TGTGCCAGCAGCCCCCGGACAGGAAAGGACGGCGAGCAGTACTTC.

The gene calls are TRBV5-5 and TRBJ1-5; D is unresolved. Trimming took 0 bases from V and 1 from J, leaving 11 bases between them. CDR3 size: 16 residues. CDR1 SGHKS and CDR2 YYEKEE come from the germline V gene (reference sequence). This chain's CDR3 is CASSLAAGMSNQPQHF. The CDR3 DNA reads as TGTGCCAGCAGCTTGGCGGCGGGGATGAGCAATCAGCCCCAGCATTTT.

V gene TRBV27 combines with J gene TRBJ2-1; 8 bases match TRBD2. Germline-derived CDR1 and CDR2 are MNHEY and SMNVEV (reference sequence). This CDR3 spans 19 amino acids. Unmatched junction bases numbered 10, after V lost 0 bases and J lost 0 bases. The CDR3 loop reads CASSLSYNIAGSSYNEQFF. The CDR3 DNA sequence: TGTGCCAGCAGTTTATCATATAATATAGCGGGAAGCTCCTACAATGAGCAGTTCTTC.

This chain joins TRBV7-9 and TRBJ2-2, with 8 nucleotides matching TRBD2. The CDR3 is 17 amino acids. CDR1 is SEHNR and CDR2 is FQNEAQ in the germline V gene (reference sequence). J lost 4 bases, V lost 4 bases, and 11 bases had no gene match. The CDR3 is CASSSGLAVAGTGELFF. The CDR3 DNA reads TGTGCCAGCAGCTCCGGACTAGCCGTTGCGGGCACCGGGGAGCTGTTTTTT.

The gene calls are TRBV23-1 and TRBJ2-2; 8 bases align to TRBD1. TRBV23-1 is marked as an open reading frame, function uncertain. The V segment lost 5 bases and the J segment 6 bases; nucleotides outside the gene matches: 8. The CDR3 sequence is 15 residues long. The CDR3 DNA sequence: TGCGCCAGCAGTTCGTACAGGGGGGACGCCGGGGAGCTGTTTTTT. This gives the protein CASSSYRGDAGELFF.

V gene TRBV4-2 combines with J gene TRBJ2-1; 11 bases map to TRBD2. The germline V gene has CDR1 LGHNA and CDR2 YNFKEQ. There are 18 residues in the CDR3. The V segment lost 1 base and the J segment 8 bases; nucleotides outside the gene matches: 13. CDR3 in DNA: TGTGCCAGCAGCCAAGGAAGCTTAGCGGGGGGGGGCTCCTATGAGCAGTTCTTC. Its translation is CASSQGSLAGGGSYEQFF.

The V call is TRBV7-8, the J call TRBJ1-2; TRBD1 matches 12 bases. The CDR3 runs 16 residues. Per germline, CDR1 SGHVS and CDR2 FQNEAQ. The V and J ends lost 4 bases and 7 bases, in that order; junction bases with no gene match: 10. DNA for the CDR3: TGTGCCAGCAGCTGGGATGAGGGACAGGGGGCCGGTGGCTACACCTTC. This sequence encodes CASSWDEGQGAGGYTF. The full variable domain, its missing parts supplied by reference TRBV7-8 and TRBJ1-2, is GAGVSQSPRYKVAKRGQDVALRCDPISGHVSLFWYQQALGQGPEFLTYFQNEAQLDKSGLPSDRFFAERPEGSVSTLKIQRTQQEDSAVYLCASSWDEGQGAGGYTFGSGTRLTVV.

A note on this clone: Germline is not matched at one junction end, which may reflect a read error. The chain couples TRBV19 to TRBJ2-4; TRBD1 matches 7 bases. This CDR3 spans 13 amino acids. From germline, CDR1 is LNHDA and CDR2 SQIVND (reference sequence). CDR3 nucleotide sequence: TGTGCCAGTACCGGGACAGCCATAAACATTCAGTACTTC. As protein: CASTGTAINIQYF.

J is TRBJ1-2 and V is TRBV5-4; TRBD1 might be the D (5 bases). Trimming cost V 4 bases and J 4 bases, with 11 bases left between them. The germline gives CDR1 SGHNT, CDR2 YYREEE (reference sequence). This CDR3 spans 13 amino acids. CDR3 nucleotide sequence: TGTGCCAGCAGCCTTTCGGGGGGCTATGGCTACACCTTC. It is translated as CASSLSGGYGYTF.

The chain joins TRBV27 to TRBJ1-2; perhaps TRBD1 as D (5 bases). The CDR3 spans 13 residues. Trimming took 2 bases from V and 8 from J, leaving 12 bases between them. CDR1 is MNHEY and CDR2 is SMNVEV in the germline V gene (reference sequence). As DNA, the CDR3 is TGTGCCAGCAGTTTAAGGCAGGGTCAAGGCTACACCTTC. It yields the protein CASSLRQGQGYTF.

CDR3 bases: TGCGCCAGCAGCTCGATTAGCGGGGGGACAGATACGCAGTATTTT. Encoded protein: CASSSISGGTDTQYF. The J gene is TRBJ2-3, the V gene TRBV5-1, with 10 bases aligning to TRBD2. Germline V gene sequence: CDR1 SGHRS, CDR2 YFSETQ. This CDR3 is 15 amino acids long. Trimming at V came to 3 bases and at J to 3 bases, leaving 4 bases not matched to a gene. Using reference TRBV5-1 and TRBJ2-3 for the parts outside the CDR3, the full variable domain is KAGVTQTPRYLIKTRGQQVTLSCSPISGHRSVSWYQQTPGQGLQFLFEYFSETQRNKGNFPGRFSGRQFSNSRSEMNVSTLELGDSALYLCASSSISGGTDTQYFGPGTRLTVL.

V is TRBV13 and J is TRBJ1-2; tentative D call: TRBD1 (6 bases). CDR1 is PRHDT, CDR2 FYEKMQ, per germline (reference sequence). V was clipped by 0 bases and J by 7 bases, with 18 bases between them. The CDR3 spans 16 residues. The CDR3 loop is CASSLGVGQGSVGYTF. The CDR3, as DNA: TGTGCCAGCAGCTTAGGAGTGGGCCAGGGGAGCGTTGGCTACACCTTC.

The V gene is TRBV19, the J gene TRBJ2-5; D call uncertain. The CDR3 runs 14 residues. CDR1 is LNHDA and CDR2 is SQIVND in the germline V gene (reference sequence). V lost 5 bases to trimming and J lost 2 bases, with 12 bases between them. CDR3 coding DNA: TGTGCCAGTAGTGTACCGGGTCGACAAGAGACCCAGTACTTC. It translates to CASSVPGRQETQYF.

The chain recombines TRBV10-1 with TRBJ2-7; 9 bases are shared with TRBD2. V was pared by 2 bases and J by 5 bases, with 10 bases of the junction left unmatched. The CDR3 length is 16 residues. CDR1 and CDR2 from the germline V gene are WNHNN and SYGVQD (reference sequence). CDR3 nucleotide sequence: TGCGCCAGCAGTGAGGTGGACGCGGGAGGGCCAAACGAGCAGTACTTC. Amino acid sequence: CASSEVDAGGPNEQYF.

This clone has only a few counts. This rearrangement joins TRBV7-2 to TRBJ2-4; no clear D gene. The V and J ends lost 5 bases and 12 bases respectively, with 17 bases between them. The V gene's germline CDR1 is SGHTA and CDR2 FQGNSA. The CDR3 is 13 residues long. The CDR3 bases are TGTGCCAGCAGCCCGGGTCGACCGGTTGGTCAGTACTTC. This encodes CASSPGRPVGQYF.

This clone occurred once. V usage is TRBV30 and J usage is TRBJ1-2; 7 positions match TRBD1. The CDR3 covers 16 residues. Trimming at V came to 2 bases and at J to 8 bases, leaving 17 bases not matched to a gene. Germline CDR1 GTSNPN, CDR2 SVGIG (reference sequence). For the CDR3, the DNA is TGTGCCTGGAGTCAAGGAGGGGGCGCATGGACTGGCGGCTACACCTTC. Its translation: CAWSQGGGAWTGGYTF.

V usage is TRBV15 and J usage is TRBJ1-5, with D tentatively TRBD1 (5 bases). Trimming stripped 1 base from V and 3 bases from J, with 13 bases between. CDR3 size: 16 residues. Per germline, CDR1 LNHNV and CDR2 YYDKDF (reference sequence). CDR3 DNA sequence: TGTGCCACCAGCAGAGGAATAACAGGCACCAATCAGCCCCAGCATTTT. This sequence encodes CATSRGITGTNQPQHF.

The chain recombines TRBV6-2 or TRBV6-3 with TRBJ2-1; 8 bases are shared with TRBD2. With V trimmed by 6 bases and J by 1 base, 14 bases remained unmatched. The CDR3 consists of 18 residues. CDR1 MNHEY and CDR2 SVGEGT come from the germline V gene. Here the CDR3 DNA reads TGTGCCAGCAGCGTTCAGAGAGCGGGAGTCGGGTCCTACAATGAGCAGTTCTTC. This encodes CASSVQRAGVGSYNEQFF.

The V call is TRBV2, the J call TRBJ1-1; a weak D match, TRBD1 (5 bases). The V end was cut by 6 bases, the J end by 6 bases, with 14 bases between. From germline, CDR1 is SNHLY and CDR2 FYNNEI. The CDR3 has 13 residues. Here the CDR3 DNA reads TGTGCCAGCAGCCGACTCAGGGATTCTGAAGCTTTCTTT. It is translated as CASSRLRDSEAFF.

The rearrangement links TRBV4-3 to TRBJ2-3; possible D gene TRBD2, 6 bases. The CDR3 extends over 17 amino acids. CDR1 and CDR2 from the germline V gene are LGHNA and YSLEER. V was shortened by 3 bases and J by 0 bases, with 16 bases between the two germline ends. The CDR3 region is CASSQGGGLASTDTQYF. CDR3 in DNA: TGCGCCAGCAGCCAGGGGGGTGGACTTGCTAGCACAGATACGCAGTATTTT.

Concerning this clone: One junction end does not reproduce the germline sequence, and a read error may be involved. The chain has TRBV18 and TRBJ2-7; 7 bases agree with TRBD1. This CDR3 is 12 amino acids long. Germline V gene lookup returns CDR1 KGHSH and CDR2 LQKENI. As DNA, the CDR3 is TGTGCCAGCTCACCTGATACAGGGGAAGGCCGCTTC. Its protein is CASSPDTGEGRF.

The chain carries TRBV5-6 and TRBJ2-3; 7 bases align to TRBD1. From germline, CDR1 is SGHDT and CDR2 YYEEEE. V dropped 4 bases and J dropped 2; count of bases not matched to a gene: 7. This CDR3 is 15 amino acids long. The CDR3 sequence is CASSSLGQLTDTQYF. The DNA for the CDR3 is TGTGCCAGCAGCAGCCTGGGACAGCTCACAGATACGCAGTATTTT.

The chain couples TRBV5-5 to TRBJ1-1; 7 nucleotides align to TRBD1. Germline V CDR1 and CDR2: SGHKS, YYEKEE (reference sequence). V lost 6 bases and J lost 5; bases outside the gene matches: 10. CDR3 size: 14 residues. The CDR3 nucleotides are TGTGCCAGCACCCAAGCAGGGGGACGGACTGAAGCTTTCTTT. Translating it yields CASTQAGGRTEAFF.

The chain carries TRBV20-1 and TRBJ2-5; 12 bases agree with TRBD2. Trimming took 3 bases from V and 4 from J; bases not matched to a gene: 3. Germline V CDR1 and CDR2: DFQATT, SNEGSKA (reference sequence). The CDR3 spans 14 residues. The DNA for the CDR3 is TGCAGTGCTAGTGCGGGACTAGCGGGAGAGACCCAGTACTTC. The encoded protein is CSASAGLAGETQYF.